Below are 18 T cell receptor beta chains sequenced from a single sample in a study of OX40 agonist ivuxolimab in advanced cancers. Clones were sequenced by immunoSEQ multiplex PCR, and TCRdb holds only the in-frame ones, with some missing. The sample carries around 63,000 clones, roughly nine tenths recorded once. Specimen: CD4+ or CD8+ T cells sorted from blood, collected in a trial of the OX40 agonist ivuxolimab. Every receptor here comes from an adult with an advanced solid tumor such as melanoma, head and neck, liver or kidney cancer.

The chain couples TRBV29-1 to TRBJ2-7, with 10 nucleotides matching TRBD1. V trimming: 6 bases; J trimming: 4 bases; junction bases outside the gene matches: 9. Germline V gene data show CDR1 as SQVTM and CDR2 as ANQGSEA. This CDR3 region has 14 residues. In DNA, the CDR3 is TGCAGCGTCGTTCCGGGACAGGGGCGTTACGAGCAGTACTTC. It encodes CSVVPGQGRYEQYF.

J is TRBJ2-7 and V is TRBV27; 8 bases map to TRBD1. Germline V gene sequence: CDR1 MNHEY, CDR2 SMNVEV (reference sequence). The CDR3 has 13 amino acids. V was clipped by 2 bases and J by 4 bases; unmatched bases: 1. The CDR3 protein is CASSLDRGYEQYF. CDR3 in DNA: TGTGCCAGCAGTTTAGACAGGGGTTACGAGCAGTACTTC.

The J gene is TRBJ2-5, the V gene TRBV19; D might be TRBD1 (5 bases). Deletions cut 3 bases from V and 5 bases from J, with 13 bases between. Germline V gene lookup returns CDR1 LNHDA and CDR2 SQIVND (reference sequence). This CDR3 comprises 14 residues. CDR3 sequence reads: CASSMGRERETQYF. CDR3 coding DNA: TGTGCCAGTAGTATGGGCAGGGAAAGGGAGACCCAGTACTTC.

CDR3 residues: CASSMDRTEQYF. For the CDR3, the DNA is TGTGCCAGCAGCATGGACAGGACCGAGCAGTACTTC. V gene TRBV11-2 combines with J gene TRBJ2-7; 7 positions match TRBD1. CDR1 and CDR2 from the germline V gene are SGHAT and FQNNGV. CDR3 length: 12 residues. V gave up 5 bases and J gave up 6 bases; unmatched junction bases: 4.

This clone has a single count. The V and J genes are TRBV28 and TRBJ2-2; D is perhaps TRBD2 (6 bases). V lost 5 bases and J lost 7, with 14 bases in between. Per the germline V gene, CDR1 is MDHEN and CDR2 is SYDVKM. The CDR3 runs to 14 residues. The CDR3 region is CASSPWGEIGELFF. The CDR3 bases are TGTGCCAGCAGTCCATGGGGGGAGATCGGGGAGCTGTTTTTT.

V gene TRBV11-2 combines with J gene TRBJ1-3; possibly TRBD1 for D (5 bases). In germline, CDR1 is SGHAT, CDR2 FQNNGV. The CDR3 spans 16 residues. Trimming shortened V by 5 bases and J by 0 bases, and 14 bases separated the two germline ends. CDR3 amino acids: CASSPRQPDSGNTIYF. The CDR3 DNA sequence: TGTGCCAGCAGCCCCAGACAGCCAGACTCTGGAAACACCATATATTTT.

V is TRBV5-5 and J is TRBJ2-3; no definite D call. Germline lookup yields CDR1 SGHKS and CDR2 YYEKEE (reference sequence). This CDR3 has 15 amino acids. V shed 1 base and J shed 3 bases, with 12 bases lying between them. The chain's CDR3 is CASSLYRMGTDTQYF. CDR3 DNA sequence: TGTGCCAGCAGCTTGTATAGGATGGGGACAGATACGCAGTATTTT.

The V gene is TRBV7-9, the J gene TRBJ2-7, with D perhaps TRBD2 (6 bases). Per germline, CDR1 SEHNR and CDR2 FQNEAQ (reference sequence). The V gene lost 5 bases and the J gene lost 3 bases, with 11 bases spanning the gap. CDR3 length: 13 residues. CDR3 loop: CASSLSGGYEQYF. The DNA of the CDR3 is TGTGCCAGCAGCCTTTCCGGGGGCTACGAGCAGTACTTC.

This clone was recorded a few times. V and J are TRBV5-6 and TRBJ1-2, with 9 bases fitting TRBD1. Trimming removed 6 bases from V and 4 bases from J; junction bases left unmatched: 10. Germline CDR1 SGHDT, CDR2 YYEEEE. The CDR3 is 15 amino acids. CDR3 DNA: TGTGCCAGCAACACCCCCGGGACAGGGTTCTATGGCTACACCTTC. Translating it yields CASNTPGTGFYGYTF.

CDR3 nucleotide sequence: TGTGCCAGCAGCTACGGGGGTCTGACAGATACGCAGTATTTT. It translates to CASSYGGLTDTQYF. This chain uses TRBV11-2 with TRBJ2-3; tentatively, D is TRBD2 (6 bases). Germline V gene data show CDR1 as SGHAT and CDR2 as FQNNGV. Trimming took 4 bases from V and 3 from J, leaving 11 bases between them. The CDR3 has 14 residues.

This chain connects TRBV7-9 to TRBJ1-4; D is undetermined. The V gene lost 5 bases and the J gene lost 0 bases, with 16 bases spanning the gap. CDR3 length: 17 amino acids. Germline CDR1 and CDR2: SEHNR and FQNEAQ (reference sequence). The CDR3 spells CASSTGLHRATNEKLFF. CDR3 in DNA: TGTGCCAGCAGCACCGGACTCCATCGGGCAACTAATGAAAAACTGTTTTTT.

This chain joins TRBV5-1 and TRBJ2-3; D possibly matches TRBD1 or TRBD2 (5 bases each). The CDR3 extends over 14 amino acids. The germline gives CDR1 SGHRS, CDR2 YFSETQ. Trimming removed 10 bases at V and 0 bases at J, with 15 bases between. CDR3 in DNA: TGCGCCTGTGAACGGGGCGGAAGCACAGATACGCAGTATTTT. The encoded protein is CACERGGSTDTQYF.

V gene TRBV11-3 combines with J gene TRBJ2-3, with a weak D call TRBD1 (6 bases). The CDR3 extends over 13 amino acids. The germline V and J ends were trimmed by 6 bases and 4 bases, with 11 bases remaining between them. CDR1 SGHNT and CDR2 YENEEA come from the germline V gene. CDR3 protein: CASSSKGADTQYF. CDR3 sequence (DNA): TGTGCCAGCAGTTCCAAGGGGGCAGATACGCAGTATTTT.

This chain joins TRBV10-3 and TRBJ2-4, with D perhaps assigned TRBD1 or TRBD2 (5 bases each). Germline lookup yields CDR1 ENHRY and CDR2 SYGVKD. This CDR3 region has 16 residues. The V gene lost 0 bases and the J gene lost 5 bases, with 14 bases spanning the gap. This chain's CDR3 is CAISESVGVGENIQYF. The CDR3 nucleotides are TGTGCCATCAGTGAGTCGGTGGGGGTAGGTGAAAACATTCAGTACTTC.

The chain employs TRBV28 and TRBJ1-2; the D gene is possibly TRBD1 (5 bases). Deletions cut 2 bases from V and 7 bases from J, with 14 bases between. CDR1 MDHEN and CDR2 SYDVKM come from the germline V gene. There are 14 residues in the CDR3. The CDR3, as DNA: TGTGCCAGCAGTTTAACTCAAGGGACGGTTGGCTACACCTTC. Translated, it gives CASSLTQGTVGYTF.

The CDR3: CASSLRLETEAFF. The CDR3 nucleotides read TGTGCCAGCTCACTAAGACTGGAGACTGAAGCTTTCTTT. The V gene is TRBV18, the J gene TRBJ1-1; D gene ambiguous. From germline, CDR1 is KGHSH and CDR2 LQKENI. Deletions cut 4 bases from V and 5 bases from J, with 11 bases between. The CDR3 runs 13 residues.

The CDR3 nucleotides read TGTGCCAGCAGTTTCCCGGGCGTTCAACAGCCCCAGCATTTT. It translates to CASSFPGVQQPQHF. The chain carries TRBV28 and TRBJ1-5, with D hard to call. The CDR3 is made up of 14 amino acids. Trimming shortened V by 3 bases and J by 7 bases, and 13 bases separated the two germline ends. Germline loops: CDR1 MDHEN, CDR2 SYDVKM.

As DNA, the CDR3 is TGTGCCAGCATAAAAGATGCGAACACCGGGGAGCTGTTTTTT. Protein sequence: CASIKDANTGELFF. The gene calls are TRBV6-5 and TRBJ2-2; D unclear. In germline, CDR1 is MNHEY, CDR2 SVGAGI. The CDR3 extends over 14 amino acids. Deletions cut 7 bases from V and 0 bases from J, with 9 bases between.